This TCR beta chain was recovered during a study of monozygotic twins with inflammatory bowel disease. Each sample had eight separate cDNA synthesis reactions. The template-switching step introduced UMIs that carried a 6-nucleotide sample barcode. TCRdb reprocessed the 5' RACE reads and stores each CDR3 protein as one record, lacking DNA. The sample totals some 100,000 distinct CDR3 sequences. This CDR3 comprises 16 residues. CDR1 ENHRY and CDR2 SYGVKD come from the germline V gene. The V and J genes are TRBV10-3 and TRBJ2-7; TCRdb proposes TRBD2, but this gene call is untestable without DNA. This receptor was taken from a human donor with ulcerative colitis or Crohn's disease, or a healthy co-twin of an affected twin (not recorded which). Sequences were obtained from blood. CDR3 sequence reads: CAISGVTRVDAYEQYF.